The rows below give T cell receptor beta chains drawn from one sample of a study of blood T cell repertoires in COVID-19. TCRdb's table, derived via immunoSEQ multiplex PCR, lists solely in-frame clones and lacks some. Of some 180,000 clones in the sample, 85% to 90% were seen once. The sequenced material came from peripheral blood. The receptors here all came from a man aged 35 to 55 with active or convalescent COVID-19. CDR3s include the opening cysteine and the closing phenylalanine or tryptophan. A D gene is named only where the DNA matches it firmly. A row's size may be missing; if present it is once, few, many or a size class.

CASSILFVGDSEKLFF TGTGCCAGCAGTATCCTCTTTGTGGGCGATAGTGAAAAACTGTTTTTT NA NA TRBJ1-4 TRBV28
CASGLSSGTGKAFF TGTGCTAGTGGTTTAAGTTCCGGGACAGGGAAAGCTTTCTTT TRBD1 NA TRBJ1-1 TRBV12-5
CASYRSYEQYF TGTGCCTCCTACAGAAGCTACGAGCAGTACTTC NA NA TRBJ2-7 TRBV30
CASSTQPTGGGQYF TGTGCCAGCAGCACTCAGCCGACAGGGGGCGGGCAGTACTTC TRBD1 NA TRBJ2-7 TRBV11-3
CASSARLAGKTDTQYF TGTGCCAGCAGTGCTAGACTAGCCGGGAAGACAGATACGCAGTATTTT TRBD2 NA TRBJ2-3 TRBV2
CASSLDRRGTGELFF TGTGCCAGCAGCTTGGACAGGCGGGGGACCGGGGAGCTGTTTTTT TRBD2 NA TRBJ2-2 TRBV5-4
CASSDPKLAGVSGANVLTF TGTGCCAGCAGCGACCCCAAACTAGCGGGAGTCTCTGGGGCCAACGTCCTGACTTTC TRBD2 NA TRBJ2-6 TRBV2
CASMVGARGELFF TGTGCCAGTATGGTGGGGGCTCGGGGGGAGCTGTTTTTT NA NA TRBJ2-2 TRBV19
CASSWGGVSYEQYF TGTGCCAGCAGCTGGGGGGGAGTCTCCTACGAGCAGTACTTC TRBD2 NA TRBJ2-7 TRBV7-9
CSVAGVEAFF TGCAGCGTTGCGGGTGTAGAAGCTTTCTTT NA NA TRBJ1-1 TRBV29-1
CASSLVVAGGRNEQFF TGCGCCAGCAGCTTGGTAGTAGCGGGAGGGCGGAATGAGCAGTTCTTC TRBD2 NA TRBJ2-1 TRBV5-1
CASGQGTLFTANEKLFF TGTGCTAGTGGACAGGGGACCCTCTTCACAGCAAATGAAAAACTGTTTTTT TRBD1 NA TRBJ1-4 TRBV12-5
CASRTSGGWADTQYF TGTGCCAGCAGGACTAGCGGGGGATGGGCAGATACGCAGTATTTT TRBD2 NA TRBJ2-3 TRBV6-5
CASSPGTSFTNEQFF TGTGCCAGCAGCCCCGGGACTAGCTTTACGAATGAGCAGTTCTTC TRBD2 NA TRBJ2-1 TRBV7-2
CASSFPGHRVEAFF TGTGCCAGCAGTTTTCCGGGACACAGAGTCGAAGCTTTCTTT NA NA TRBJ1-1 TRBV28
CASSPQGRFGEKLFF TGTGCCAGCAGCCCACAGGGGCGGTTTGGAGAAAAACTGTTTTTT TRBD1 NA TRBJ1-4 TRBV14
CASSSGVAVSDREQFF TGTGCCAGCAGCTCCGGGGTTGCGGTAAGCGATCGTGAGCAGTTCTTC NA NA TRBJ2-1 TRBV13
CASSQLYNQPQHF TGCGCCAGCAGTCAACTTTATAATCAGCCCCAGCATTTT NA NA TRBJ1-5 TRBV10-1
CASSGTGLEKLFF TGTGCCAGCTCCGGGACAGGGCTCGAAAAACTGTTTTTT TRBD1 NA TRBJ1-4 TRBV6-5
CASTHSPGENTEAFF TGCGCCAGCACCCATTCCCCAGGGGAGAACACTGAAGCTTTCTTT NA NA TRBJ1-1 TRBV5-1
CASSVGGGSPLHF TGTGCCAGCAGCGTAGGAGGGGGATCACCCCTCCACTTT NA NA TRBJ1-6 TRBV9
CATSRDTRPIRWNTEAFF TGTGCCACCAGCAGAGATACCAGGCCCATCAGGTGGAACACTGAAGCTTTCTTT NA NA TRBJ1-1 TRBV15
CASSSLFTRALNTEAFF TGTGCCAGCAGTTCTCTCTTTACGAGGGCTCTGAACACTGAAGCTTTCTTT NA NA TRBJ1-1 TRBV27
CASSIMGGPTGELFF TGTGCCAGTAGTATCATGGGGGGGCCCACCGGGGAGCTGTTTTTT NA NA TRBJ2-2 TRBV19
CASTKSETGGYTF TGTGCCAGCACTAAATCTGAGACAGGTGGCTACACCTTC NA NA TRBJ1-2 TRBV6-5
CASSYHVEIAKNIQYF TGTGCCAGCAGTTACCACGTAGAAATAGCCAAAAACATTCAGTACTTC NA NA TRBJ2-4 TRBV6-2/TRBV6-3
CASSLGSGGRNEKLFF TGTGCCAGCAGCTTGGGATCGGGGGGACGGAATGAAAAACTGTTTTTT NA NA TRBJ1-4 TRBV5-5
CASSSGLAGGVSYEQYF TGTGCCAGCTCGTCGGGACTAGCGGGAGGTGTCTCCTACGAGCAGTACTTC TRBD2 NA TRBJ2-7 TRBV18
CATGLAALGSYNEQFF TGTGCCACGGGACTAGCGGCCCTAGGATCCTACAATGAGCAGTTCTTC TRBD2 NA TRBJ2-1 TRBV18
CASSPDRVDEKLFF TGTGCCAGCTCACCGGACAGGGTAGACGAAAAACTGTTTTTT TRBD1 NA TRBJ1-4 TRBV18
CASSFRPSRNLQETQYF TGTGCCAGCAGTTTTCGACCTAGCCGCAACCTTCAAGAGACCCAGTACTTC NA NA TRBJ2-5 TRBV28
CASSMGEASEQYF TGTGCCAGTAGTATGGGGGAGGCATCCGAGCAGTACTTC NA NA TRBJ2-7 TRBV19
CASSFSTSGNTGELFF TGCGCCAGCAGCTTTAGCACTAGCGGTAACACCGGGGAGCTGTTTTTT TRBD2 NA TRBJ2-2 TRBV5-1
CASSISAGSNQPQHF TGTGCCAGTAGTATCTCGGCAGGGAGCAATCAGCCCCAGCATTTT NA NA TRBJ1-5 TRBV19
CASSPGQDATGELFF TGTGCCAGCAGTCCAGGACAGGACGCCACCGGGGAGCTGTTTTTT TRBD1 NA TRBJ2-2 TRBV3-1/TRBV3-2
CASSRTADTQYF TGTGCCAGCAGCCGGACAGCAGATACGCAGTATTTT NA NA TRBJ2-3 TRBV6-5
CASSLFGDKQFF TGTGCCAGCAGTTTATTCGGGGACAAGCAGTTCTTC NA NA TRBJ2-1 TRBV28
CASSQGTSGSYNEQFF TGCGCCAGCAGCCAGGGGACTAGCGGCTCCTACAATGAGCAGTTCTTC TRBD2 NA TRBJ2-1 TRBV4-1
CASSFTSLGTGGGEQFF TGTGCCAGCAGCTTCACCTCTTTGGGGACAGGGGGTGGTGAGCAGTTCTTC TRBD1 NA TRBJ2-1 TRBV11-2
CASSSGQGAWGEQFF TGCGCCAGCAGCTCCGGACAGGGGGCATGGGGTGAGCAGTTCTTC TRBD1 NA TRBJ2-1 TRBV5-1
CASSFQEGSQPQHF TGCGCCAGCAGTTTCCAGGAGGGTAGTCAGCCCCAGCATTTT NA NA TRBJ1-5 TRBV4-1
CASSRGTGVDQPQHF TGTGCCAGCAGCCGGGGGACAGGGGTTGATCAGCCCCAGCATTTT TRBD1 NA TRBJ1-5 TRBV6-6
CASSVEGTVNTEAFF TGTGCCAGCAGCGTAGAGGGGACAGTGAACACTGAAGCTTTCTTT TRBD1 few TRBJ1-1 TRBV9
CASSHRVSYEQYF TGTGCCAGCAGTCACAGGGTTTCCTACGAGCAGTACTTC NA NA TRBJ2-7 TRBV28
CASSLYPDIRQFF TGTGCCAGCAGCTTATACCCGGACATCCGGCAGTTCTTC NA NA TRBJ2-1 TRBV11-3
CASSLNWDSSYGYTF TGTGCCAGCAGCCTTAATTGGGACAGCAGCTATGGCTACACCTTC TRBD1 NA TRBJ1-2 TRBV7-2
CASSQGYDFPGEKLFF TGCGCCAGCAGCCAAGGTTACGACTTCCCGGGAGAGAAACTGTTTTTT NA NA TRBJ1-4 TRBV4-1
CASAPGANTEAFF TGTGCCAGCGCCCCAGGGGCGAACACTGAAGCTTTCTTT NA NA TRBJ1-1 TRBV5-5
CASSLGGQGGEKLFF TGTGCCAGCAGCTTGGGGGGACAGGGGGGTGAAAAACTGTTTTTT TRBD1 NA TRBJ1-4 TRBV7-6
CASSLPAQGFGTEAFF TGTGCCAGCAGCTTACCCGCTCAGGGCTTTGGCACTGAAGCTTTCTTT NA few TRBJ1-1 TRBV7-8
CASRGTSGLQETQYF TGTGCCAGCAGAGGGACTAGCGGCTTACAAGAGACCCAGTACTTC TRBD2 NA TRBJ2-5 TRBV6-5
CASSVFCRGDPKESGGNSYNEQFF TGTGCCAGCAGCGTATTCTGTCGGGGCGACCCTAAAGAGTCTGGGGGGAACTCCTACAATGAGCAGTTCTTC NA NA TRBJ2-1 TRBV9